What follows describes a single TCR beta chain. This sample was taken from a study of T-cell memory formation after mild COVID-19. Study-level information: In these data, TCR clusters were largely donor specific.

TCRdb reprocessed the 5' RACE reads via MiXCR and lists one record per CDR3 protein. The repertoire holds 300,000 to 400,000 distinct CDR3 sequences, with 25% to 30% as singletons. Trimming removed 1 base from V and 4 bases from J, with 11 bases in between. The CDR3 totals 14 residues. Germline V gene data show CDR1 as SGHRS and CDR2 as YFSETQ. The origin of this receptor is an adult woman who had mild COVID-19 (a few samples of this study predate the infection). Cell type and time point are not known. The rearrangement links TRBV5-1 to TRBJ1-1; no firm D call. Sequenced: PBMCs or a T cell subset sorted from them (not recorded which). CDR3 residues: CASSLLPRATEAFF. The CDR3 region has the DNA TGCGCCAGCAGCTTGCTCCCTCGGGCCACTGAAGCTTTCTTT.